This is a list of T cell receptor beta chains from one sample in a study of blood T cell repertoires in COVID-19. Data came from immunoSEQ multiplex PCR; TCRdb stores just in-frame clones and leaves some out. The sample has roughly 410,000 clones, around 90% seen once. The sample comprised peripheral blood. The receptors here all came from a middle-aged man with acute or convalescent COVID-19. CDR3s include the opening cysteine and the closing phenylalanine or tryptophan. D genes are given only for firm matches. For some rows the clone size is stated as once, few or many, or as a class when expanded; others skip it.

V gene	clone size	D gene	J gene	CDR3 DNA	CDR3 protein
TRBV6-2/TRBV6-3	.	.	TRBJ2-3	TGTGCCAGCACTTATAGCCGAGGACTCCACCGAGATACGCAGTATTTT	CASTYSRGLHRDTQYF
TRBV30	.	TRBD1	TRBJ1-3	TGTGCCTGGGGCCTTGGACAGGGGCGAAACACCATATATTTT	CAWGLGQGRNTIYF
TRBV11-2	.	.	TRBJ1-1	TGTGCCAGCAGCTTGGCAGGATCAAACACTGAAGCTTTCTTT	CASSLAGSNTEAFF
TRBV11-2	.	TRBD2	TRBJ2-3	TGTGCCAGCAGCTTGGGACTAGCGGGAGCGCTTAGCACAGATACGCAGTATTTT	CASSLGLAGALSTDTQYF
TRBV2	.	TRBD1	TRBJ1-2	TGTGCCAGCAGTGAGGGACAGGTCTATGGCTACACCTTC	CASSEGQVYGYTF
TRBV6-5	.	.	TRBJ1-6	TGTGCCAGCAGTTACGCGCAGACTAGTTCACCCCTCCACTTT	CASSYAQTSSPLHF
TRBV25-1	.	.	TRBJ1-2	TGTGCCAGCAGTGAAGGCACAGGGCCTAACTATGGCTACACCTTC	CASSEGTGPNYGYTF
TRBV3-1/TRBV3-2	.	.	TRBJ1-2	TGTGCCAGCAGCCAAGGGAATGAGGGCAGTTATGGCTACACCTTC	CASSQGNEGSYGYTF
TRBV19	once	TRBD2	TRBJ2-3	TGTGCCAGTAGTTCCCCGGGAGGCTCATTAGATACGCAGTATTTT	CASSSPGGSLDTQYF
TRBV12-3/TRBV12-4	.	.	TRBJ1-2	TGTGCCAGCAGCCTGCCAGAGGCCTATGGCTACACCTTC	CASSLPEAYGYTF
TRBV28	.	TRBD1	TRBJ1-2	TGTGCCAGCAGGAGGACAGGGTCGTATGGCTACACCTTC	CASRRTGSYGYTF
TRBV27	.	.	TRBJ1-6	TGTGCCAGCAGTTTATCGGGCCCTTGGGATTCACCCCTCCACTTT	CASSLSGPWDSPLHF
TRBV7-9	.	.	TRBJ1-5	TGTGCCGTGGGCGATCAGCCCCAGCATTTT	CAVGDQPQHF
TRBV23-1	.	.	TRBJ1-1	TGCGCCAGCAGTCATCCCGCAGGTCCAAAGTATAGCACTGAAGCTTTCTTT	CASSHPAGPKYSTEAFF
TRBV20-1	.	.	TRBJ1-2	TGCAGTGCTAGTGACCGACAGCTCTATGGCTACACCTTC	CSASDRQLYGYTF
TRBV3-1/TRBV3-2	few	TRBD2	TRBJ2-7	TGTGCCAGCAGCCCTTTTACCGGGACTAGTTACGAGCAGTACTTC	CASSPFTGTSYEQYF
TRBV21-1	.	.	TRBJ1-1	TGTGCCAGCAGCAAAAGGGGAGGGGAAGAGACTGAAGCTTTCTTT	CASSKRGGEETEAFF
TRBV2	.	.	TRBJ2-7	TGTGCCAGCCTGACAGTGGCCTCCTACGAGCAGTACTTC	CASLTVASYEQYF
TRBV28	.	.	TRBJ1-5	TGTGCCAGCAGTTCATCGGGCCAGGGAAGCAATCAGCCCCAGCATTTT	CASSSSGQGSNQPQHF